The 7 T cell receptor beta chains below were found in one sample sequenced in a study of vaccination effects on CD4 cells after COVID-19. TCRdb's table, derived via immunoSEQ multiplex PCR, lists solely in-frame clones and lacks some. The table has around 67,000 clones, approximately 80% seen once; the top ten hold approximately 1.2%. These receptors have no known antigen. Antigen-specific CD4+ T cells expanded by the ViraFEST assay with viral peptide pools were then sequenced. Scientists isolated CD4+ T cells after an approximately 10-day culture period ended. Participants were given two doses of BNT162b2 or mRNA-1273 vaccine. This specimen consisted of CD4+ T cells from PBMCs cultured with HCoV-229E spike peptides, obtained after COVID-19 vaccination. The receptors here all came from a human donor who received a COVID-19 vaccine.

This clone was detected a few times. The V and J genes are TRBV30 and TRBJ1-2; weak D call: TRBD1 (6 bases). Trimming took off 6 bases at V and 6 bases at J, with 17 bases between the two ends. CDR1 is GTSNPN and CDR2 is SVGIG in the germline V gene (reference sequence). The CDR3 runs 13 residues. CDR3 nucleotide sequence: TGTGCCTGCAACAGGGCCGCCAGTGATGGCTACACCTTC. Its protein is CACNRAASDGYTF.

V gene TRBV3-1 (or the pseudogene TRBV3-2) combines with J gene TRBJ2-1; TRBD2 matches 7 bases. Germline CDR1 and CDR2: LGHDT and YNNKEL (reference sequence). With V trimmed by 4 bases and J by 4 bases, 7 bases remained unmatched. The CDR3 is made up of 15 amino acids. This CDR3 is CASSPSSGEYNEQFF. In DNA form, the CDR3 reads TGTGCCAGCAGCCCGTCGAGCGGGGAGTACAATGAGCAGTTCTTC.

This clone was detected only once. The V gene is TRBV5-1, the J gene TRBJ2-5, with no clear D. This CDR3 has 13 residues. Trimming cost V 0 bases and J 5 bases, with 8 bases left between them. Germline V gene data show CDR1 as SGHRS and CDR2 as YFSETQ. This CDR3 reads CASSLASSETQYF. The CDR3 nucleotides read TGCGCCAGCAGCTTGGCGTCGAGTGAGACCCAGTACTTC. Supplemented by reference TRBV5-1 and TRBJ2-5, the full variable domain reads KAGVTQTPRYLIKTRGQQVTLSCSPISGHRSVSWYQQTPGQGLQFLFEYFSETQRNKGNFPGRFSGRQFSNSRSEMNVSTLELGDSALYLCASSLASSETQYFGPGTRLLVL.

The chain links TRBV24-1 to TRBJ2-2; possibly TRBD1 or TRBD2 for D (5 bases each). The length of the CDR3 is 13 residues. V was shortened by 8 bases and J by 4 bases, with 10 bases between the two germline ends. From germline, CDR1 is KGHDR and CDR2 SFDVKD. CDR3 region: CATTPGLTGELFF. The CDR3 nucleotides are TGTGCCACCACTCCGGGGCTCACCGGGGAGCTGTTTTTT.

This clone was detected only once. The V and J genes are TRBV7-3 and TRBJ2-2, with D possibly being TRBD1 (6 bases). The V gene lost 1 base and the J gene lost 0 bases, with 9 bases spanning the gap. Germline values: CDR1 SGHTA, CDR2 FQGTGA. The CDR3 sequence is 16 residues long. This CDR3 is CASSLRAGANTGELFF. In DNA form, the CDR3 reads TGTGCCAGCAGCTTAAGGGCAGGGGCGAACACCGGGGAGCTGTTTTTT.

The genes are TRBV5-1 and TRBJ1-4, with no clear D. Germline loops: CDR1 SGHRS, CDR2 YFSETQ. The length of the CDR3 is 15 residues. V was shortened by 4 bases and J by 5 bases, with 15 bases between the two germline ends. CDR3 DNA: TGCGCCAGCAGCATAACCGGGAGCGGAAATGAAAAACTGTTTTTT. Protein product: CASSITGSGNEKLFF.

This sequence joins TRBV7-7 and TRBJ2-5; 10 bases are shared with TRBD1. With V trimmed by 5 bases and J by 3 bases, 3 bases remained unmatched. In germline, CDR1 is SSHAT, CDR2 FNYEAQ (reference sequence). The CDR3 extends over 14 amino acids. The CDR3 region is CASSPGTGEETQYF. CDR3 nucleotide sequence: TGTGCCAGCAGCCCCGGGACAGGGGAAGAGACCCAGTACTTC.